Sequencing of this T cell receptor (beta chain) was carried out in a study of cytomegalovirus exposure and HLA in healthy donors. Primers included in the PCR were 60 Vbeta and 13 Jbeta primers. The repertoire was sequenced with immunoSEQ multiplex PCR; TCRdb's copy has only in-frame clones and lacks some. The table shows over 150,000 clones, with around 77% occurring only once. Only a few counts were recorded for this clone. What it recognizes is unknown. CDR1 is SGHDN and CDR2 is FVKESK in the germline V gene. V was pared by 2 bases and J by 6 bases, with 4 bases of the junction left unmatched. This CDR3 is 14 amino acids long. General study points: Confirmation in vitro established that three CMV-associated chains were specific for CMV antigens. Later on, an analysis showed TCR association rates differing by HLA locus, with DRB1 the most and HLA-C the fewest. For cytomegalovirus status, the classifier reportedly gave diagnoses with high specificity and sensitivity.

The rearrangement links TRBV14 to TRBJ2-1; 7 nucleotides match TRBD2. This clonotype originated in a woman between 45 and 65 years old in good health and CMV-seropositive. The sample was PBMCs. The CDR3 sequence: CASSQQLARNEQFF. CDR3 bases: TGTGCCAGCAGCCAACAACTAGCGCGCAATGAGCAGTTCTTC. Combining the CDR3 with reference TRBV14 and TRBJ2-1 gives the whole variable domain EAGVTQFPSHSVIEKGQTVTLRCDPISGHDNLYWYRRVMGKEIKFLLHFVKESKQDESGMPNNRFLAERTGGTYSTLKVQPAELEDSGVYFCASSQQLARNEQFFGPGTRLTVL.